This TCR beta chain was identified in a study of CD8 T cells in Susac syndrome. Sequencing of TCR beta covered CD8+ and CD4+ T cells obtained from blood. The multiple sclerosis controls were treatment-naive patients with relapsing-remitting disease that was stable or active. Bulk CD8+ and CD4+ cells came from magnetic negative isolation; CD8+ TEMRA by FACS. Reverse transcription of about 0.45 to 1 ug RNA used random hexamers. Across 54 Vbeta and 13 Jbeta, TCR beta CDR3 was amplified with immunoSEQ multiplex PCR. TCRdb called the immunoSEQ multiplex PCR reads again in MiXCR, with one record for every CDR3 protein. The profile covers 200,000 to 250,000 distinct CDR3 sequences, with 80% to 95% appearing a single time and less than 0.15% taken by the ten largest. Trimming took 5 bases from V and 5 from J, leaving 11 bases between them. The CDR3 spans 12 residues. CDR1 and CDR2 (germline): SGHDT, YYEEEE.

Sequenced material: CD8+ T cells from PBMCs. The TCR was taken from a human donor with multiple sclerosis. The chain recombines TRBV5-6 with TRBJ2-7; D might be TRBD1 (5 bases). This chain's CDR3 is CASSSWGHEQYF. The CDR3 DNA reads TGTGCCAGCAGTTCGTGGGGCCACGAGCAGTACTTC.